This T cell receptor beta chain was found in a study of blood T cell repertoires in COVID-19 (TCRdb year 2020). In terms of the full investigation: The collaborator samples originated in the United States, Italy and Spain and spanned the acute and convalescent phases of COVID-19. The repertoires were released in a freely available public database intended as a resource for research on the immune response to SARS-CoV-2. A de-identified subject ID, COVID-19 status, age in years and sex were almost always included in the sample metadata. The samples were drawn from the first 160 participants of the ongoing ImmuneRACE study and from more than 1,000 subjects provided by 6 global collaborators. The material from the prospective study consisted of cDNA or gDNA derived from T cells, B-cell-depleted T cells, or PBMCs. Where available, HLA class I and class II types were taken from metadata supplied by the sample provider and were not determined by assay-based typing. The dataset comprised deeply sampled blood TCRbeta repertoires from subjects exposed to, actively infected with, or recovered from COVID-19. General conclusions and limits of the study: The quantity of clinical and demographic metadata differed by source and by participant and was supplied without curation.

TCRbeta CDR3 regions were amplified from genomic DNA using the immunoSEQ Assay, a bias-controlled multiplex PCR. In the original analysis: The number of nucleated cells in each sample was estimated by amplification of reference gene primers within the assay. To quantify the absolute abundance of each unique TCRbeta CDR3 rearrangement, sequence reads were collapsed and filtered. Productive Simpson clonality was computed per sample as the square root of Simpson's diversity index over productive rearrangements. Not all clones reach the TCRdb copy of this immuneACCESS table, which keeps in-frame sequences only. Checked studies attribute under half of the gap to unresolved V genes and leave the rest unexplained. The D gene and trimming were derived from the DNA, and the V and J assignments and clone size from that table. The table for this sample lists about 360,000 clones; roughly 86% of them were counted only once. 2.5% to 3.5% of the sample is held by the ten biggest clonotypes.

Trimming accounts for 4 bases at V and 7 bases at J, while the number of junction bases matched to no gene is 10. CDR1 LNHNV and CDR2 YYDKDF are derived from the germline V gene (reference sequence). The cysteine opens and the phenylalanine closes a CDR3 of 16 amino acids. Only the CDR3 part of the read is kept: 48 bases, read in frame from the first base. A word on this clone: It has no known antigen specificity. Base qualities are not recorded, but no much larger clone differs from it by a single base.

Collaborating institutions collected whole blood in K2EDTA tubes following their own protocols. For TCRbeta analysis, collaborators shipped samples as frozen whole blood, isolated PBMCs, or DNA extracted from either of those sample types. The source of this sequence is a human donor in a cohort sampled during active COVID-19. The sample comprised peripheral blood. The chain uses TRBV15 and TRBJ1-2; 12 central bases correspond to TRBD1. The DNA sequence is given as TGTGCCACCAGCACCTTTCCGGGACAGGGGGCGGGTGGCTACACCTTC. Translation gives CATSTFPGQGAGGYTF. Reference TRBV15 and TRBJ1-2 proteins supply the regions before and after the CDR3; the full variable domain is: DAMVIQNPRYQVTQFGKPVTLSCSQTLNHNVMYWYQQKSSQAPKLLFHYYDKDFNNEADTPDNFQSRRPNTSFCFLDIRSPGLGDTAMYLCATSTFPGQGAGGYTFGSGTRLTVV.